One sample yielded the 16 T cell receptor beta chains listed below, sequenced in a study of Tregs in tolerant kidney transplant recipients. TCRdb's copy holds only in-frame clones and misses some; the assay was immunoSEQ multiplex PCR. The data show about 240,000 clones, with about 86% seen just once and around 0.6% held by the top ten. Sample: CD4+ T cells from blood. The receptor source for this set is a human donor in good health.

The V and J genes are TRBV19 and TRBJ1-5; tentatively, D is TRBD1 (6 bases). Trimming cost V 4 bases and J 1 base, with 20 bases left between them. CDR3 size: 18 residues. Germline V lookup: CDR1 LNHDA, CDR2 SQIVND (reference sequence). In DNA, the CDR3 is TGTGCCAGTAGTAATCACGGCAAGGCAGGGGTCAGCAATCAGCCCCAGCATTTT. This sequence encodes CASSNHGKAGVSNQPQHF. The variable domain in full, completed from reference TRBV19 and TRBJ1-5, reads DGGITQSPKYLFRKEGQNVTLSCEQNLNHDAMYWYRQDPGQGLRLIYYSQIVNDFQKGDIAEGYSVSREKKESFPLTVTSAQKNPTAFYLCASSNHGKAGVSNQPQHFGDGTRLSIL.

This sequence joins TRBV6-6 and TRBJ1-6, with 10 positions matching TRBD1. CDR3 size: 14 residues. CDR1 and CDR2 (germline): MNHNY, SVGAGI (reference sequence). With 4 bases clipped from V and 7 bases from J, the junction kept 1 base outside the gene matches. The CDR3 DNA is TGTGCCAGCAGTTTGGACAGGGGGAATTCACCCCTCCACTTT. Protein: CASSLDRGNSPLHF.

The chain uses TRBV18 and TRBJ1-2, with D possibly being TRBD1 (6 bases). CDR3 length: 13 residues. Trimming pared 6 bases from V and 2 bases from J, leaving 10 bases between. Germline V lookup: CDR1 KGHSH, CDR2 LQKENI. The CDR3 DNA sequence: TGTGCCAGCTCGCCTACAGGGAACTATGGCTACACCTTC. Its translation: CASSPTGNYGYTF.

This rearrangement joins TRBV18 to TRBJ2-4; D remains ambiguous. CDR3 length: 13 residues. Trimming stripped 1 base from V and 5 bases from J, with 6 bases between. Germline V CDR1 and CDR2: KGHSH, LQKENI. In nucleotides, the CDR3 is TGTGCCAGCTCACCACGGCTAGAAAACATTCAGTACTTC. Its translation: CASSPRLENIQYF.

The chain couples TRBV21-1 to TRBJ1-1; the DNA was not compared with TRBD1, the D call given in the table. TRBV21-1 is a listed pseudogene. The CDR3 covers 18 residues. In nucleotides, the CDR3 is TGTGCCAGCAGCAAAGAACAGGTGTTAACAGGGGCGAACACTGAAGCTTTCTTT. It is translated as CASSKEQVLTGANTEAFF.

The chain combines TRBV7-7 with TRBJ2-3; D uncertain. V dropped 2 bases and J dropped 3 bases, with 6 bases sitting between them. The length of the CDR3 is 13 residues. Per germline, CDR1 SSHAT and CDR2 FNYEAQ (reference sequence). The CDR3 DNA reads TGTGCCAGCAGCTTAAGTGGGACAGATACGCAGTATTTT. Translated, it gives CASSLSGTDTQYF.

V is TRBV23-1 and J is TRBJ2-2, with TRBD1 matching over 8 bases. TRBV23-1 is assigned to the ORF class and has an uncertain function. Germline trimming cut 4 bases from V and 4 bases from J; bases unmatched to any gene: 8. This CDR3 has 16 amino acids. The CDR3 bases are TGCGCCAGCAGTCGATCATCCGGACAGGGCACCGGGGAGCTGTTTTTT. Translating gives CASSRSSGQGTGELFF.

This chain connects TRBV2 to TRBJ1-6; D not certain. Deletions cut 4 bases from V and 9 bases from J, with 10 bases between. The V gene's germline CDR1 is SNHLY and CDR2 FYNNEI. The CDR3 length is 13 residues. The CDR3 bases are TGTGCCAGCAGTGCCGGCAGTCTTTCACCCCTCCACTTT. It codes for CASSAGSLSPLHF.

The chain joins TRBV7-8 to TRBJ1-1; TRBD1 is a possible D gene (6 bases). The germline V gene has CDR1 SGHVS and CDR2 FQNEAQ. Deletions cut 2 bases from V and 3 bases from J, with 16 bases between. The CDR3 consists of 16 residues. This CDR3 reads CASSLRGAAPYTEAFF. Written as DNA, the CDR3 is TGTGCCAGCAGCTTAAGGGGGGCCGCTCCCTACACTGAAGCTTTCTTT.

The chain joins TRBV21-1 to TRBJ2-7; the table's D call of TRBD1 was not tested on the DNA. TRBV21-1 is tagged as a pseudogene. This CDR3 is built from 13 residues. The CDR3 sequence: CASRETGDPEQYF. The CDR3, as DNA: TGTGCCAGCAGGGAGACAGGGGACCCCGAGCAGTACTTC.

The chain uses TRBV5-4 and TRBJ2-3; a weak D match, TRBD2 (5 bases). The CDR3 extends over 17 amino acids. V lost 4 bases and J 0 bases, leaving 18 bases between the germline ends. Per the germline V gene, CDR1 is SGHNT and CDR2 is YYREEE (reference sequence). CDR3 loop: CASSPVGSSRSTDTQYF. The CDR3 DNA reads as TGTGCCAGCAGCCCCGTGGGGAGTAGCCGAAGCACAGATACGCAGTATTTT.

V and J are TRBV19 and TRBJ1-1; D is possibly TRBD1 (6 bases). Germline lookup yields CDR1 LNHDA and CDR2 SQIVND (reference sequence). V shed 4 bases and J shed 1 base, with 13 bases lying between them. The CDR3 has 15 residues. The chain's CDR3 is CASSTLGHRNTEAFF. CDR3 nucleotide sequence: TGTGCCAGTAGTACGCTGGGACACAGGAACACTGAAGCTTTCTTT.

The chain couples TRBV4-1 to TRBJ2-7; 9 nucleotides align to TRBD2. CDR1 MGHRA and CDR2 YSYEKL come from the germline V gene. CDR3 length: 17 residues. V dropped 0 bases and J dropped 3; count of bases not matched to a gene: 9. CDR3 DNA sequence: TGCGCCAGCAGCCAAGATGTTGGAGCGGGGGGTCTCTACGAGCAGTACTTC. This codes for CASSQDVGAGGLYEQYF.

CDR3 amino acids: CARHDRDRPRSYGYTF. The CDR3 nucleotides are TGTGCCAGGCATGACCGGGACAGGCCCCGATCCTATGGCTACACCTTC. This chain uses TRBV19 with TRBJ1-2; 8 positions agree with TRBD1. The CDR3 runs to 16 residues. Germline V gives CDR1 LNHDA, CDR2 SQIVND (reference sequence). J lost 4 bases, V lost 9 bases, and 16 bases had no gene match.

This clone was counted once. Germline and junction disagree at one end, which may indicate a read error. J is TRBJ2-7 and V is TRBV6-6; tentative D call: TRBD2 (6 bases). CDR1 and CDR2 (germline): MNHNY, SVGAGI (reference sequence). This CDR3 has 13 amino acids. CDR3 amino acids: CASSPRRDSGFWF. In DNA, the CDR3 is TGTGCCAGCAGTCCTCGACGGGACTCGGGCTTTTGGTTC.

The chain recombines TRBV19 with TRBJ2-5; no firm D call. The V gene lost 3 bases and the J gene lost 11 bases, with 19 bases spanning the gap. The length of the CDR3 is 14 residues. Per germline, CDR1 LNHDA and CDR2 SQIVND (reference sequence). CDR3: CASSISQNQFEQYF. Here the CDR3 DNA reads TGTGCCAGTAGTATCTCGCAGAACCAGTTTGAGCAGTACTTC.